The rows below give T cell receptor beta chains drawn from one sample of a study of OX40 agonist ivuxolimab in advanced cancers. Sequencing used immunoSEQ multiplex PCR; TCRdb keeps in-frame clones, though not all of them. This sample has about 70,000 clones, with 92% found just once. Here the sequenced sample was CD4+ or CD8+ T cells sorted from blood, taken in a trial of the OX40 agonist ivuxolimab. These receptors were taken from an adult with an advanced solid tumor such as melanoma, head and neck, liver or kidney cancer. CDR3s include the opening cysteine and the closing phenylalanine or tryptophan. The D gene is left open where the match is weak.

v_call,d_call,j_call,cdr3_aa,cdr3_nt
TRBV27,-,TRBJ2-5,CASSLRGETQYF,TGTGCCAGCAGTTTACGGGGAGAGACCCAGTACTTC
TRBV10-3,-,TRBJ2-2,CAISENTINTGELFF,TGTGCCATCAGTGAGAACACAATAAACACCGGGGAGCTGTTTTTT
TRBV6-5,-,TRBJ1-2,CASYGGNYGYTF,TGTGCCAGCTATGGGGGGAACTATGGCTACACCTTC
TRBV4-1,TRBD1,TRBJ2-1,CASSPTPGQGAWEQFF,TGCGCCAGCAGCCCCACTCCCGGACAGGGGGCATGGGAGCAGTTCTTC
TRBV10-3,-,TRBJ2-1,CAISESEDVVQGNEQFF,TGTGCCATCAGTGAGTCGGAGGATGTAGTTCAGGGCAATGAGCAGTTCTTC
TRBV6-1,TRBD1,TRBJ2-7,CASSEWAGTGPAYEQYF,TGTGCCAGCAGTGAATGGGCCGGGACAGGGCCCGCCTACGAGCAGTACTTC
TRBV5-6,-,TRBJ1-3,CASSLAGGVPGNTIYF,TGTGCCAGCAGCTTGGCCGGGGGCGTGCCTGGAAACACCATATATTTT
TRBV13,TRBD1,TRBJ1-2,CASSSPGGRGYTF,TGTGCCAGCAGCTCCCCAGGGGGGCGAGGCTACACCTTC
TRBV5-6,-,TRBJ2-7,CASSLLVSPPGEQYF,TGTGCCAGCAGCTTGCTTGTCAGTCCCCCGGGCGAGCAGTACTTC
TRBV9,-,TRBJ1-5,CASGGPSNQPQHF,TGTGCCAGCGGAGGCCCTAGCAATCAGCCCCAGCATTTT
TRBV27,-,TRBJ1-1,CASRLLGGHSTEAFF,TGTGCCAGCAGACTCCTCGGGGGGCACAGCACTGAAGCTTTCTTT
TRBV7-8,TRBD1,TRBJ2-1,CASSLGWTGHYNEQFF,TGTGCCAGCAGCTTAGGCTGGACAGGGCACTACAATGAGCAGTTCTTC
TRBV2,-,TRBJ2-5,CASSEWREETQYF,TGTGCCAGCAGTGAATGGAGGGAAGAGACCCAGTACTTC
TRBV11-2,TRBD1,TRBJ2-1,CASSTHRDRGPNEQFF,TGTGCCAGCAGCACCCACCGGGACAGGGGCCCCAATGAGCAGTTCTTC
TRBV7-9,TRBD2,TRBJ2-3,CASSLLTSGEDTQYF,TGTGCCAGCAGCCTTCTGACTAGCGGGGAAGATACGCAGTATTTT
TRBV5-8,-,TRBJ1-2,CASSPRQSRYGYTF,TGTGCCAGCAGCCCCCGACAGAGCCGCTATGGCTACACCTTC
TRBV19,-,TRBJ1-2,CASSIGDTFNYGYTF,TGTGCCAGTAGTATAGGGGACACTTTTAACTATGGCTACACCTTC
TRBV9,TRBD2,TRBJ2-3,CASRKYSGGETDTQYF,TGTGCCAGCAGGAAGTACAGCGGGGGGGAAACAGATACGCAGTATTTT
TRBV5-4,-,TRBJ2-7,CASRGPDGKQYF,TGTGCCAGCAGGGGACCGGACGGGAAGCAGTACTTC
TRBV6-6,TRBD1,TRBJ2-7,CASSYGTGGYEQYF,TGTGCCAGCAGTTATGGGACAGGAGGTTACGAGCAGTACTTC
TRBV4-1,-,TRBJ1-5,CASSQDFGGADQPQHF,TGCGCCAGCAGCCAAGATTTCGGCGGGGCCGATCAGCCCCAGCATTTT
TRBV25-1,-,TRBJ2-7,CASSDPLVQDYEQYF,TGTGCCAGCAGTGATCCCTTAGTCCAGGACTACGAGCAGTACTTC
TRBV6-5,-,TRBJ2-1,CASSTRYTPSEEQFF,TGTGCCAGCAGCACGAGATACACACCCTCTGAGGAGCAGTTCTTC